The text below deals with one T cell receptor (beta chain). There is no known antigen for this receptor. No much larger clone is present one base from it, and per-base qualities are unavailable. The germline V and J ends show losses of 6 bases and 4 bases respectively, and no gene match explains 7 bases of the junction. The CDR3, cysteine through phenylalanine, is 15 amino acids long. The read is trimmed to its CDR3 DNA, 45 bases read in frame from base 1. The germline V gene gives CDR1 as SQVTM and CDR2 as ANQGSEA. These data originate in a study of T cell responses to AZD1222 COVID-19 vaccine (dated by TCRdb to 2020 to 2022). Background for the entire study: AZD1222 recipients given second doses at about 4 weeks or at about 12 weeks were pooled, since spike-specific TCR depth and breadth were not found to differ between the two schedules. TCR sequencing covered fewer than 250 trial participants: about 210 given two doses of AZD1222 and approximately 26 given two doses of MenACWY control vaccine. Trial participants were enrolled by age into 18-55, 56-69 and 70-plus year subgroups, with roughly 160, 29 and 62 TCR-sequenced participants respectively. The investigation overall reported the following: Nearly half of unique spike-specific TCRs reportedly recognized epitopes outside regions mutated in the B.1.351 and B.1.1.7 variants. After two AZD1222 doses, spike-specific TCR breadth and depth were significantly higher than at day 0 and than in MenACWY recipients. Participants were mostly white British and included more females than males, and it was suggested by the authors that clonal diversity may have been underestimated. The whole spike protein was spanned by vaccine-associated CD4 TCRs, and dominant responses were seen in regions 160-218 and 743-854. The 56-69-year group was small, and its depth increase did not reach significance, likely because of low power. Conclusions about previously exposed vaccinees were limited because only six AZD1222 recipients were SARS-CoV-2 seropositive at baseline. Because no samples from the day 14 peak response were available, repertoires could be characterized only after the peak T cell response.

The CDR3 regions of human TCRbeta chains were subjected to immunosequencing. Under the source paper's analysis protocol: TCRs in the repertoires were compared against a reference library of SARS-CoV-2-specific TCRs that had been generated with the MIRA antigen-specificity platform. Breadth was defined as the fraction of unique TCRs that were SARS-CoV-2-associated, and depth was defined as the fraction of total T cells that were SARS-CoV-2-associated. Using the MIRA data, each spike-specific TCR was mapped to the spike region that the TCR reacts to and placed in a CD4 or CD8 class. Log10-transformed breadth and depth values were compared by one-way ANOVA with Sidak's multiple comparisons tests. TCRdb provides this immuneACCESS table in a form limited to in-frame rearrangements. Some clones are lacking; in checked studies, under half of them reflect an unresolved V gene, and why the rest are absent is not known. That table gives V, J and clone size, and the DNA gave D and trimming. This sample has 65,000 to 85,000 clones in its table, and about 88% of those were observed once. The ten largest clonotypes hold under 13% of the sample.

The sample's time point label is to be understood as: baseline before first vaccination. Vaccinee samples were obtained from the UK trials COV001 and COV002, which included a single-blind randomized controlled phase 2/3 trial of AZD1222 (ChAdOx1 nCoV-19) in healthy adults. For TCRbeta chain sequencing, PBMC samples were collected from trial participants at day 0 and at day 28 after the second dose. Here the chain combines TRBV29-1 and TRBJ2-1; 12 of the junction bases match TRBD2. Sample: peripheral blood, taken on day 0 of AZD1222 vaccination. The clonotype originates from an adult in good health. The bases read TGCAGCGTCGACGGACTAGCGGGACTTTACAATGAGCAGTTCTTC. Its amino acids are CSVDGLAGLYNEQFF.